Described below is a single T cell receptor (beta chain) sequence and its context. This sample is part of a study of CD8 T cells in Susac syndrome. CDR3 length: 16 amino acids. CDR1 LNHDA and CDR2 SQIVND come from the germline V gene (reference sequence). Between the trimmed V and J ends, which lost 4 bases and 4 bases, there was a span of 16 bases. The RNA input was roughly 0.45 to 1 ug, and it was reverse transcribed with random hexamers. TCRdb reanalysed the immunoSEQ multiplex PCR reads using MiXCR and keeps one entry per CDR3 protein. This sample has 25,000 to 35,000 distinct CDR3 sequences, with 94% found just once.

The chain uses TRBV19 and TRBJ2-2; D assignment may be TRBD1 or TRBD2 (5 bases each). The source is a human donor in good health. Sequences were obtained from CD8+ T cells from PBMCs. The CDR3 is CASSKPSGARTGELFF. CDR3 DNA: TGTGCCAGTAGTAAGCCCTCCGGGGCGCGCACCGGGGAGCTGTTTTTT.